These 7 T cell receptor beta chains share one sample of origin, sequenced in a study. TCRdb independently ran MiXCR on the 5' RACE reads; one entry per CDR3 protein. The sample lists about 13,000 distinct CDR3 sequences, 20% to 30% occurring once. Sequencing input: naive CD4+ T cells sorted from blood. Subset in this sample: naive CD4+ T cells, CD4+CD45RA+CD25-. These receptors originate from a female donor with breast cancer.

As regards this clonotype: One end of the junction is discordant with germline, which a read error may explain. The J gene is TRBJ2-1, the V gene TRBV11-2; D might be TRBD2 (6 bases). The CDR3 is 16 amino acids. Germline V lookup: CDR1 SGHAT, CDR2 FQNNGV. CDR3 loop: CVSRDRRRAKDDEQFF. The CDR3, as DNA: TGTGTCAGCAGAGACCGGCGGAGGGCCAAGGACGATGAGCAGTTCTTC.

The table lists this clonotype with many counts. The rearrangement joins TRBV20-1 to TRBJ1-3; no clear D gene. The V and J ends lost 3 bases and 0 bases respectively, with 3 bases between them. CDR1 is DFQATT and CDR2 is SNEGSKA in the germline V gene (reference sequence). This CDR3 contains 12 residues. CDR3 protein: CSARSSGNTIYF. Here the CDR3 DNA reads TGCAGTGCTAGGAGCTCTGGAAACACCATATATTTT.

The rearrangement links TRBV25-1 to TRBJ1-1; no firm D call. Germline assignment: CDR1 MGHDK and CDR2 SYGVNS. Trimming stripped 6 bases from V and 11 bases from J, with 16 bases between. CDR3 size: 12 residues. The CDR3 sequence: CASRPRSPRAFF. CDR3 bases: TGTGCCAGCAGGCCAAGGTCCCCGCGGGCTTTCTTT.

Relative to its sample, this clonotype is medium-sized (0.01 to 0.1%). The chain uses TRBV5-5 and TRBJ2-5, with 7 bases identical to TRBD1. The CDR3 spans 15 residues. Looked up from germline, CDR1 is SGHKS and CDR2 is YYEKEE (reference sequence). V lost 3 bases to trimming and J lost 2 bases; unmatched junction nucleotides: 7. For the CDR3, the DNA is TGTGCCAGCAGCTGGACCGGGACAGATCAAGAGACCCAGTACTTC. Translating gives CASSWTGTDQETQYF.

The sample holds many counts of this clonotype. V is TRBV11-2 and J is TRBJ2-7, with a possible D match to TRBD2 (6 bases). Germline V gene data show CDR1 as SGHAT and CDR2 as FQNNGV. Trimming removed 3 bases at V and 4 bases at J, with 16 bases between. The length of the CDR3 is 15 residues. Here the CDR3 DNA reads TGTGCCAGCAGCTTCGCTAGCGTCATTCGTTACGAGCAGTACTTC. It codes for CASSFASVIRYEQYF.

Regarding this clonotype: This may come from a read error, since a much larger clone is one base off. The chain carries TRBV20-1 and TRBJ2-1; D might be TRBD1 (6 bases). The length of the CDR3 is 15 residues. CDR1 and CDR2 from the germline V gene are DFQATT and SNEGSKA (reference sequence). CDR3 in amino acids: CSARGTGIGYNEQLF. The CDR3 region has the DNA TGCAGTGCTAGAGGTACAGGGATCGGGTACAATGAGCAGCTCTTC.

This clonotype was recorded a few times. Given a much more abundant clone one base away, this may be a read error. V and J are TRBV19 and TRBJ2-5; D not resolved. Per germline, CDR1 LNHDA and CDR2 SQIVND (reference sequence). This CDR3 has 16 amino acids. V lost 5 bases and J lost 4, with 20 bases in between. The DNA for the CDR3 is TGTGCCAGTAGTTTGACCCCGCGAGCGTCCCGAGAGACCCAGTACTTC. Translated: CASSLTPRASRETQYF. Full variable domain (rest looked up from reference TRBV19 and TRBJ2-5): DGGITQSPKYLFRKEGQNVTLSCEQNLNHDAMYWYRQDPGQGLRLIYYSQIVNDFQKGDIAEGYSVSREKKESFPLTVTSAQKNPTAFYLCASSLTPRASRETQYFGPGTRLLVL.